The 27 T cell receptor beta chains in this list originate from one sample, sequenced in a study of blood T cells in healthy people across ages (dated by TCRdb to the mid-2010s). Preparation of the library involved 5' RACE. The reads were generated on an Illumina HiSeq 2500. A second PCR of about 6 to 11 cycles was run with a J-beta primer mix and a sample-barcoded 5' primer. The raw public data were reprocessed by TCRdb itself: fastp quality trimming at Q25, MiXCR clonotype calling, in-frame beta chains only. Rows are combined by CDR3 protein, so each entry shows the most common genes and DNA. This sample lists some 1.7 million distinct CDR3 sequences; under 30% were detected once. The ten largest clones capture 7.7% of the sample. What was sequenced was blood. The receptors derive from a woman aged 25-40 years in good health.

The CDR3 sequence: CASSPGWGGESEQYF. In DNA, the CDR3 is TGCGCCAGCAGCCCGGGCTGGGGTGGGGAAAGCGAGCAGTACTTC. This chain joins TRBV5-1 and TRBJ2-7; D is uncertain. The V gene's germline CDR1 is SGHRS and CDR2 YFSETQ. This CDR3 spans 15 amino acids. V lost 4 bases and J 6 bases, leaving 20 bases between the germline ends.

This clonotype showed up just a few times. The rearrangement links TRBV29-1 to TRBJ2-7, with D possibly being TRBD1 (6 bases). This CDR3 has 16 residues. Germline V gene sequence: CDR1 SQVTM, CDR2 ANQGSEA. Trimming stripped 7 bases from V and 1 base from J, with 23 bases between. The CDR3 nucleotides read TGCAGCGCAAAGGGGGAATACGCAAGAGGGTCCTACGAGCAGTACTTC. Its translation is CSAKGEYARGSYEQYF.

V and J are TRBV29-1 and TRBJ2-7; 12 bases are shared with TRBD2. Germline V lookup: CDR1 SQVTM, CDR2 ANQGSEA. The CDR3 extends over 13 amino acids. Trimming cost V 6 bases and J 7 bases; bases outside gene matches: 7. The CDR3 region has the DNA TGCAGCGTCCTAGCGGGAGGGTACAATGAGCAGTACTTC. Encoded protein: CSVLAGGYNEQYF.

The sample holds a few counts of this clonotype. The rearrangement links TRBV12-3 or TRBV12-4 to TRBJ1-1; D is ambiguous. V lost 3 bases to trimming and J lost 10 bases, with 15 bases between them. The CDR3 has 13 residues. The CDR3 protein is CASSFLNRQLAFF. CDR3 nucleotides: TGTGCCAGCAGTTTCCTGAATAGGCAGTTAGCTTTCTTT.

The V and J genes are TRBV4-3 and TRBJ2-5; maybe TRBD1 (6 bases). The DNA end favors TRBJ2-7, so the J call may be wrong. The CDR3 covers 14 residues. Germline V CDR1 and CDR2: LGHNA, YSLEER. The CDR3 DNA sequence: TGCGCCAGCAGCCAAGACAGGGACACCTACGAGCAGTACTTC. It specifies CASSQDRDTYEQYF.

There are a few counts of this clonotype. V usage is TRBV20-1 and J usage is TRBJ2-7, with D perhaps TRBD1 (6 bases). There are 16 residues in the CDR3. The germline V and J ends were trimmed by 0 bases and 3 bases, with 18 bases remaining between them. The germline V gene has CDR1 DFQATT and CDR2 SNEGSKA (reference sequence). This CDR3 reads CSARDPRGEEFYEQYF. In DNA, the CDR3 is TGCAGTGCTAGAGATCCCAGGGGAGAAGAATTCTACGAGCAGTACTTC.

A few counts support this clonotype. The V and J genes are TRBV20-1 and TRBJ2-3; 8 nucleotides match TRBD2. The CDR3 covers 13 residues. Germline V gene lookup returns CDR1 DFQATT and CDR2 SNEGSKA (reference sequence). CDR3 sequence reads: CSPSGSSPDTQYF. CDR3 coding DNA: TGCAGCCCCAGCGGGAGTTCGCCAGATACGCAGTATTTT.

This chain joins TRBV5-1 and TRBJ2-2; TRBD2 matches 8 bases. Germline V CDR1 and CDR2: SGHRS, YFSETQ. V shed 7 bases, J shed 3 bases, and the junction held 8 bases outside the gene matches. This CDR3 is 15 amino acids long. The DNA for the CDR3 is TGCGCCAGCTTGGCCGGGACTAGGGACACCGGGGAGCTGTTTTTT. Encoded protein: CASLAGTRDTGELFF.

The rearrangement links TRBV12-3 or TRBV12-4 to TRBJ2-1, with a weak D call TRBD2 (5 bases). The CDR3 sequence is 14 residues long. The V end lost 3 bases, the J end lost 7 bases, and 13 bases lay between the germline ends. The CDR3 spells CASSFGGSRNEQFF. The CDR3 coding sequence is TGTGCCAGCAGTTTCGGCGGGTCCCGTAATGAGCAGTTCTTC.

V is TRBV6-6 and J is TRBJ2-7; TRBD1 matches at 7 bases. The V and J ends lost 2 bases and 0 bases, in that order; junction bases with no gene match: 7. This CDR3 has 16 residues. Germline V CDR1 and CDR2: MNHNY, SVGAGI (reference sequence). CDR3 in amino acids: CASSYTSTGVSYEQYF. The CDR3 region has the DNA TGTGCCAGCAGTTACACCTCAACAGGGGTCTCCTACGAGCAGTACTTC.

The sample holds one count of this clonotype. The rearrangement links TRBV5-1 to TRBJ1-4, with 7 bases identical to TRBD1. The CDR3 runs to 16 residues. Germline assignment: CDR1 SGHRS and CDR2 YFSETQ. V dropped 4 bases and J dropped 3; count of bases not matched to a gene: 9. The CDR3 DNA reads as TGCGCCAGCAGCAGACAGGGTACGGGAGCTAATGAAAAACTGTTTTTT. The encoded protein is CASSRQGTGANEKLFF.

Concerning this clonotype: A junction end diverges from the germline sequence, so it may reflect a read error. The rearrangement links TRBV6-6 to TRBJ2-1, with D unresolved. Per the germline V gene, CDR1 is MNHNY and CDR2 is SVGAGI (reference sequence). CDR3 length equals 14 residues. Written as DNA, the CDR3 is TGTGCCAGCAGAGAGGCAGATACCTACAATGAGCAGGTCTTC. As protein: CASREADTYNEQVF.

There are a few counts of this clonotype. V and J are TRBV20-1 and TRBJ2-3, with 13 bases lining up with TRBD2. V trimming: 5 bases; J trimming: 2 bases; junction bases outside the gene matches: 10. The CDR3 contains 17 residues. The V gene's germline CDR1 is DFQATT and CDR2 SNEGSKA (reference sequence). CDR3 in DNA: TGCAGTGCTTCGCGGACTAGCGGGAGCTTGCCCACAGATACGCAGTATTTT. Translation: CSASRTSGSLPTDTQYF.

This rearrangement joins TRBV6-2 or TRBV6-3 to TRBJ2-1; D is unclear. The J call is doubtful: the DNA matches TRBJ2-7 better. The CDR3 extends over 14 amino acids. Germline lookup yields CDR1 MNHEY and CDR2 SVGEGT. The chain's CDR3 is CASRKTGPYNEQYF. CDR3 in DNA: TGTGCCAGCAGAAAGACGGGCCCTTACAATGAGCAGTACTTC.

The rearrangement uses TRBV5-6 and TRBJ2-7, with D possibly being TRBD1 or TRBD2 (6 bases each). CDR1 is SGHDT, CDR2 YYEEEE, per germline. Trimming cost V 3 bases and J 0 bases, with 13 bases left between them. This CDR3 has 15 residues. The CDR3 sequence: CASSSRGGASYEQYF. The CDR3, as DNA: TGTGCCAGCAGCTCCAGGGGAGGTGCCTCCTACGAGCAGTACTTC.

A few counts support this clonotype. V usage is TRBV12-3 or TRBV12-4 and J usage is TRBJ2-7; D is possibly TRBD2 (6 bases). The CDR3 runs 14 residues. V lost 1 base and J 3 bases, leaving 10 bases between the germline ends. CDR3 amino acids: CASSLDPSDYEQYF. CDR3 bases: TGTGCCAGCAGTTTAGACCCTAGCGACTACGAGCAGTACTTC.

The chain is built from TRBV12-3 or TRBV12-4 and TRBJ2-7; D perhaps matches TRBD1 (5 bases). V lost 5 bases and J lost 2, with 16 bases in between. CDR3 length: 15 residues. In DNA form, the CDR3 reads TGTGCCAGCAGTAGGCGCAGGGTAGAGGCCTACGAGCAGTACTTC. Protein: CASSRRRVEAYEQYF.

This clonotype came up a few times. This chain joins TRBV7-9 and TRBJ2-1, with 7 positions matching TRBD2. The V gene's germline CDR1 is SEHNR and CDR2 FQNEAQ (reference sequence). V shed 5 bases, J shed 7 bases, and the junction held 11 bases outside the gene matches. This CDR3 spans 15 amino acids. DNA of the CDR3: TGTGCCAGCAGCGGGGAGCGGGACCCGGGGAATGAGCAGTTCTTC. Protein: CASSGERDPGNEQFF.

Concerning this clonotype: The junction and the germline gene differ at one end; a read error may be behind it. The genes are TRBV28 and TRBJ1-2; D gene uncertain. Germline assignment: CDR1 MDHEN and CDR2 SYDVKM. The CDR3 has 13 residues. CDR3 protein: CASSFESLYSYTF. DNA of the CDR3: TGTGCCAGCAGTTTCGAAAGCCTCTATAGCTACACCTTC.

This clonotype appeared a few times. This chain connects TRBV2 to TRBJ2-3, with 7 bases aligning to TRBD2. This CDR3 has 12 amino acids. The V and J ends lost 5 bases and 6 bases, in that order; junction bases with no gene match: 2. Germline V gene sequence: CDR1 SNHLY, CDR2 FYNNEI. DNA for the CDR3: TGTGCCAGCAGTCGGGAGGCGGATACGCAGTATTTT. Translating gives CASSREADTQYF. The variable domain in full, with the rest retrieved from reference TRBV2 and TRBJ2-3, is EPEVTQTPSHQVTQMGQEVILRCVPISNHLYFYWYRQILGQKVEFLVSFYNNEISEKSEIFDDQFSVERPDGSNFTLKIRSTKLEDSAMYFCASSREADTQYFGPGTRLTVL.

Details on this clonotype: One base away lies a much larger clone, so this may be a sequencing read error. This chain connects TRBV5-1 to TRBJ2-5, with TRBD1 matching over 8 bases. This CDR3 comprises 14 residues. With 4 bases clipped from V and 13 bases from J, the junction kept 15 bases outside the gene matches. Germline V gives CDR1 SGHRS, CDR2 YFSETQ. The CDR3 coding sequence is TGCGCCAGCAGCGACCCGCAGGGGGCCGATGAGCGGTACTTC. Amino acids: CASSDPQGADERYF.

CDR3 nucleotides: TGTGCCACCAGCTTTGGGCCTCAAGAGACCCAGTACTTC. The encoded protein is CATSFGPQETQYF. The chain employs TRBV15 and TRBJ2-5; D is undetermined. Germline V gene data show CDR1 as LNHNV and CDR2 as YYDKDF (reference sequence). The V and J ends lost 5 bases and 2 bases respectively, with 9 bases between them. The CDR3 runs 13 residues.

This clonotype has just one count. The gene calls are TRBV5-1 and TRBJ2-2, with TRBD2 matching over 9 bases. The CDR3 has 14 amino acids. In germline, CDR1 is SGHRS, CDR2 YFSETQ. Losses at the gene ends were 4 bases for V and 4 bases for J; bases not matched to a gene: 2. CDR3 sequence (DNA): TGCGCCAGCAGCAATAGCGGGGGCACCGGGGAGCTGTTTTTT. Amino acid sequence: CASSNSGGTGELFF.

This clonotype has ten or more counts. The chain uses TRBV12-3 or TRBV12-4 and TRBJ1-6; tentative D call: TRBD1 (5 bases). This CDR3 is built from 13 residues. V lost 3 bases and J lost 7, with 7 bases in between. DNA for the CDR3: TGTGCCAGCAGTTTCCGACAGAATTCACCCCTCCACTTT. It encodes CASSFRQNSPLHF.

V is TRBV5-1 and J is TRBJ2-1, with TRBD1 matching 7 bases. Germline assignment: CDR1 SGHRS and CDR2 YFSETQ. Trimming removed 3 bases from V and 9 bases from J; junction bases left unmatched: 15. CDR3 length: 16 residues. The CDR3 protein is CASSSSGTALRGEQFF. The CDR3 region has the DNA TGCGCCAGCAGCTCATCCGGGACAGCACTTAGAGGTGAGCAGTTCTTC. Supplemented by reference TRBV5-1 and TRBJ2-1, the full variable domain reads KAGVTQTPRYLIKTRGQQVTLSCSPISGHRSVSWYQQTPGQGLQFLFEYFSETQRNKGNFPGRFSGRQFSNSRSEMNVSTLELGDSALYLCASSSSGTALRGEQFFGPGTRLTVL.

This clonotype was recorded at least ten times. The chain links TRBV20-1 to TRBJ2-7, with D perhaps matching TRBD2 (5 bases). V lost 6 bases to trimming and J lost 2 bases, with 23 bases between them. This CDR3 is 16 amino acids long. Germline CDR1 and CDR2: DFQATT and SNEGSKA (reference sequence). The CDR3 region is CSAGDFQVPQTYEQYF. The DNA for the CDR3 is TGCAGTGCGGGAGATTTTCAGGTGCCCCAAACCTACGAGCAGTACTTC.

This clonotype turned up a few times. This chain links TRBV20-1 with TRBJ2-5; D unclear. V lost 2 bases and J 2 bases, leaving 9 bases between the germline ends. From germline, CDR1 is DFQATT and CDR2 SNEGSKA (reference sequence). This CDR3 is built from 13 residues. The CDR3, as DNA: TGCAGTGCTAGAAAGGGTGTTCAAGAGACCCAGTACTTC. Protein: CSARKGVQETQYF.